This passage covers 28 T cell receptor beta chains from one sample sequenced in a study of beta chain features in type 1 diabetes. Sequencing targeted expressed TCRB transcripts, as all isolated RNA had been reverse transcribed. The method was immunoSEQ multiplex PCR; TCRdb's version includes in-frame clones alone and lacks a portion of them. The sample comprises under 950,000 clones, 15% to 20% of which are singletons, and 0.023% rests with the top ten. Sequencing was carried out using naive CD4+ T cells from blood. The receptors were gathered from a woman aged 18 to 35 in good health.

This clone came up a few times. The J gene is TRBJ2-1, the V gene TRBV29-1, with D uncertain. Trimming shortened V by 6 bases and J by 4 bases, and 10 bases separated the two germline ends. The CDR3 covers 12 residues. In germline, CDR1 is SQVTM, CDR2 ANQGSEA. DNA of the CDR3: TGCAGCGTAAGAGGATATTACAATGAGCAGTTCTTC. Translated: CSVRGYYNEQFF.

This chain connects TRBV7-9 to TRBJ2-1; tentatively, D is TRBD2 (6 bases). Germline-derived CDR1 and CDR2 are SEHNR and FQNEAQ (reference sequence). V dropped 8 bases and J dropped 4 bases, with 12 bases sitting between them. The CDR3 extends over 13 amino acids. CDR3 DNA sequence: TGTGCCAGCCGGCGGGATTTTTACAATGAGCAGTTCTTC. Amino acids: CASRRDFYNEQFF.

The rearrangement uses TRBV5-1 and TRBJ2-5; D not certain. Germline CDR1 is SGHRS and CDR2 is YFSETQ. CDR3 size: 16 residues. V was shortened by 2 bases and J by 1 base, with 15 bases between the two germline ends. The CDR3 nucleotides read TGCGCCAGCAGCTTAGGTGTTTGGTCCACCCAAGAGACCCAGTACTTC. Its protein product is CASSLGVWSTQETQYF. The whole variable domain, remainder taken from reference TRBV5-1 and TRBJ2-5, is KAGVTQTPRYLIKTRGQQVTLSCSPISGHRSVSWYQQTPGQGLQFLFEYFSETQRNKGNFPGRFSGRQFSNSRSEMNVSTLELGDSALYLCASSLGVWSTQETQYFGPGTRLLVL.

This clone was observed a handful of times. This rearrangement joins TRBV4-2 to TRBJ1-5; no firm D call. V dropped 0 bases and J dropped 0 bases, with 6 bases sitting between them. The CDR3 length is 15 residues. Germline V lookup: CDR1 LGHNA, CDR2 YNFKEQ. CDR3 coding DNA: TGTGCCAGCAGCCAAGAGCTGTATAGCAATCAGCCCCAGCATTTT. This translates into CASSQELYSNQPQHF.

Points on this clone: The sample contains more than one DNA sequence encoding this CDR3. The chain is built from TRBV5-1 and TRBJ2-2, with D unclear. The V gene lost 2 bases and the J gene lost 8 bases, with 7 bases spanning the gap. The CDR3 has 12 residues. Germline CDR1 SGHRS, CDR2 YFSETQ. The CDR3 coding sequence is TGCGCCAGCAGCTTCCCCACTGGGGAGCTGTTTTTT. It specifies CASSFPTGELFF.

This clone appeared a few times. This chain joins TRBV6-5 and TRBJ2-3; 12 bases match TRBD2. Germline CDR1 reads MNHEY; CDR2 reads SVGAGI. This CDR3 has 16 residues. Losses at the gene ends were 3 bases for V and 7 bases for J; bases not matched to a gene: 8. CDR3 residues: CASSYQKTSGRNTQYF. The DNA for the CDR3 is TGTGCCAGCAGTTATCAGAAGACTAGCGGGAGAAATACGCAGTATTTT.

The rearrangement uses TRBV15 and TRBJ1-5; D unclear. The CDR3 extends over 16 amino acids. Looked up from germline, CDR1 is LNHNV and CDR2 is YYDKDF (reference sequence). With 4 bases removed from V and 0 bases from J, the gap between germline ends came to 13 bases. The CDR3 spells CATSKGEADSNQPQHF. The CDR3 DNA is TGTGCCACCAGCAAGGGAGAGGCAGATAGCAATCAGCCCCAGCATTTT.

V usage is TRBV28 and J usage is TRBJ2-1; no firm D call. The V end was cut by 2 bases, the J end by 9 bases, with 20 bases between. Germline V CDR1 and CDR2: MDHEN, SYDVKM. The CDR3 length is 16 residues. The CDR3: CASSLILGSPRGEQFF. The DNA of the CDR3 is TGTGCCAGCAGTTTAATCCTGGGGTCACCTAGAGGTGAGCAGTTCTTC.

This clone came up a few times. Other DNA sequences within the sample encode an identical CDR3. The rearrangement uses TRBV6-5 and TRBJ2-1; TRBD2 matches at 10 bases. The CDR3 runs 16 residues. Germline lookup yields CDR1 MNHEY and CDR2 SVGAGI. The V segment lost 0 bases and the J segment 4 bases; nucleotides outside the gene matches: 3. CDR3 protein: CASSYSPSGSYNEQFF. The DNA for the CDR3 is TGTGCCAGCAGTTACTCCCCTAGCGGGAGTTACAATGAGCAGTTCTTC.

This clone was seen just once. One end of the junction fails to match germline, which may point to a read error. The rearrangement uses TRBV18 and TRBJ2-1; D is uncertain. Germline CDR1 KGHSH, CDR2 LQKENI. This CDR3 has 15 residues. The CDR3 DNA sequence: TGTGCCAGCTCACCACTCGCGGACCCTTACAATGATCAGTTCTTC. Amino acids: CASSPLADPYNDQFF. Full variable domain (rest looked up from reference TRBV18 and TRBJ2-1): NAGVMQNPRHLVRRRGQEARLRCSPMKGHSHVYWYRQLPEEGLKFMVYLQKENIIDESGMPKERFSAEFPKEGPSILRIQQVVRGDSAAYFCASSPLADPYNDQFFGPGTRLTVL.

This clone occurred a few times. V and J are TRBV28 and TRBJ2-7; D unresolved. From germline, CDR1 is MDHEN and CDR2 SYDVKM. The germline V and J ends were trimmed by 3 bases and 10 bases, with 10 bases remaining between them. The CDR3 has 11 residues. The CDR3 loop is CASSFWEIQYF. The CDR3 nucleotides are TGTGCCAGCAGTTTTTGGGAAATCCAGTACTTC.

This clone was seen a few times. The chain joins TRBV11-2 to TRBJ2-3; D ambiguous. Trimming cost V 1 base and J 0 bases, with 2 bases left between them. The CDR3 sequence is 13 residues long. Germline CDR1 is SGHAT and CDR2 is FQNNGV. The DNA of the CDR3 is TGTGCCAGCAGCTTAGGGAGCACAGATACGCAGTATTTT. Translating it yields CASSLGSTDTQYF. Full variable domain (missing parts from reference TRBV11-2 and TRBJ2-3): EAGVAQSPRYKIIEKRQSVAFWCNPISGHATLYWYQQILGQGPKLLIQFQNNGVVDDSQLPKDRFSAERLKGVDSTLKIQPAKLEDSAVYLCASSLGSTDTQYFGPGTRLTVL.

This sequence joins TRBV28 and TRBJ2-2; possibly TRBD2 for D (6 bases). The CDR3 is made up of 15 amino acids. V was shortened by 3 bases and J by 7 bases, with 15 bases between the two germline ends. CDR1 is MDHEN and CDR2 is SYDVKM in the germline V gene. DNA for the CDR3: TGTGCCAGCAGTTTTGGGGGGTACAAGATCGGGGAGCTGTTTTTT. This encodes CASSFGGYKIGELFF.

This clone was counted only a few times. Distinct nucleotide sequences in the sample also encode this CDR3. V is TRBV9 and J is TRBJ2-1; 9 bases fit TRBD2. The CDR3 length is 15 residues. The germline V gene encodes CDR1 SGDLS and CDR2 YYNGEE. Trimming cost V 2 bases and J 0 bases; bases outside gene matches: 0. DNA for the CDR3: TGTGCCAGCAGCGTGACTAGCGGCTCCTACAATGAGCAGTTCTTC. As protein: CASSVTSGSYNEQFF.

Only a few counts were recorded for this clone. The V and J genes are TRBV5-1 and TRBJ2-7, with a possible D match to TRBD2 (6 bases). The CDR3 covers 13 residues. Germline V gene sequence: CDR1 SGHRS, CDR2 YFSETQ. With 4 bases removed from V and 7 bases from J, the gap between germline ends came to 15 bases. The CDR3 region is CASSVGSGEEQYF. Written as DNA, the CDR3 is TGCGCCAGCAGCGTGGGTTCGGGGGAGGAGCAGTACTTC.

This clone was counted only a few times. V usage is TRBV7-8 and J usage is TRBJ2-5, with TRBD1 identical over 8 bases. Losses at the gene ends were 5 bases for V and 4 bases for J; bases not matched to a gene: 9. CDR1 and CDR2 from the germline V gene are SGHVS and FQNEAQ. This CDR3 has 15 residues. The CDR3 sequence is CASSQGGRGRETQYF. CDR3 coding DNA: TGTGCCAGCAGCCAGGGGGGCAGGGGGCGAGAGACCCAGTACTTC.

The chain couples TRBV6-6 to TRBJ1-1; 11 nucleotides match TRBD1. V lost 6 bases and J lost 3; bases outside the gene matches: 6. Germline V lookup: CDR1 MNHNY, CDR2 SVGAGI (reference sequence). CDR3 length: 15 amino acids. DNA for the CDR3: TGTGCCAGCAGCGGACAGGGGGCTGTGTACACTGAAGCTTTCTTT. It yields the protein CASSGQGAVYTEAFF.

This sequence joins TRBV7-9 and TRBJ2-1; 16 bases are shared with TRBD2. This CDR3 comprises 19 residues. Germline-derived CDR1 and CDR2 are SEHNR and FQNEAQ (reference sequence). Unmatched junction bases numbered 13, after V lost 4 bases and J lost 7 bases. The CDR3, as DNA: TGTGCCAGCAGCTCTTATACTAGCGGGACTAGCGGGAGGGGAAATGAGCAGTTCTTC. Its translation is CASSSYTSGTSGRGNEQFF.

V and J are TRBV2 and TRBJ1-5; perhaps TRBD1 as D (5 bases). Germline lookup yields CDR1 SNHLY and CDR2 FYNNEI. Trimming shortened V by 6 bases and J by 2 bases, and 11 bases separated the two germline ends. This CDR3 has 14 amino acids. CDR3 DNA: TGTGCCAGCAGCCGCAGGGTGGGCAATCAGCCCCAGCATTTT. Protein sequence: CASSRRVGNQPQHF.

The chain recombines TRBV7-8 with TRBJ1-1, with D perhaps matching TRBD1 (6 bases). The CDR3 loop spans 14 amino acids. Germline lookup yields CDR1 SGHVS and CDR2 FQNEAQ. With 5 bases removed from V and 7 bases from J, the gap between germline ends came to 17 bases. The CDR3 DNA reads TGTGCCAGCAGCGCGCACAGGGTAAAGGGTGAAGCTTTCTTT. It codes for CASSAHRVKGEAFF. The whole variable domain, filled in from reference TRBV7-8 and TRBJ1-1, reads GAGVSQSPRYKVAKRGQDVALRCDPISGHVSLFWYQQALGQGPEFLTYFQNEAQLDKSGLPSDRFFAERPEGSVSTLKIQRTQQEDSAVYLCASSAHRVKGEAFFGQGTRLTVV.

This chain uses TRBV5-1 with TRBJ1-2, with 8 bases aligning to TRBD1. Trimming removed 5 bases from V and 0 bases from J; junction bases left unmatched: 3. Germline V CDR1 and CDR2: SGHRS, YFSETQ. This CDR3 region has 14 residues. The CDR3 sequence: CASREQGANYGYTF. CDR3 nucleotide sequence: TGCGCCAGCAGGGAACAGGGGGCTAACTATGGCTACACCTTC.

In its sample, this clone was seen a few times. The V gene is TRBV4-3, the J gene TRBJ2-3; 11 nucleotides match TRBD2. V lost 5 bases to trimming and J lost 0 bases; unmatched junction nucleotides: 10. CDR1 is LGHNA and CDR2 is YSLEER in the germline V gene. The length of the CDR3 is 18 residues. The CDR3 reads CASSSGSGRATSTDTQYF. For the CDR3, the DNA is TGCGCCAGCAGCTCCGGTAGCGGGAGGGCAACTAGCACAGATACGCAGTATTTT.

There are a few counts of this clone. The CDR3 protein is CASRQGPVEAFF. For the CDR3, the DNA is TGTGCCAGCAGACAGGGGCCGGTTGAAGCTTTCTTT. The chain combines TRBV28 with TRBJ1-1, with TRBD1 matching over 7 bases. CDR3 length: 12 amino acids. Per the germline V gene, CDR1 is MDHEN and CDR2 is SYDVKM. V lost 6 bases to trimming and J lost 7 bases; unmatched junction nucleotides: 5.

The V gene is TRBV5-1, the J gene TRBJ2-5; D remains ambiguous. Trimming stripped 0 bases from V and 5 bases from J, with 8 bases between. The V gene's germline CDR1 is SGHRS and CDR2 YFSETQ. CDR3 length equals 13 residues. This CDR3 is CASSLGLLETQYF. DNA of the CDR3: TGCGCCAGCAGCTTGGGCCTGCTGGAGACCCAGTACTTC.

This rearrangement joins TRBV7-9 to TRBJ2-1, with 11 bases fitting TRBD1. J lost 8 bases, V lost 5 bases, and 5 bases had no gene match. CDR3 length: 14 residues. Germline V CDR1 and CDR2: SEHNR, FQNEAQ (reference sequence). The CDR3, as DNA: TGTGCCAGCAGCACCGGGACAGGGGGGTATGAGCAGTTCTTC. This sequence encodes CASSTGTGGYEQFF.

This clone was seen only a few times. The chain has TRBV9 and TRBJ2-7; 8 bases fit TRBD1. Germline lookup yields CDR1 SGDLS and CDR2 YYNGEE. Trimming took 4 bases from V and 4 from J; bases not matched to a gene: 10. The CDR3 extends over 15 amino acids. The DNA of the CDR3 is TGTGCCAGCAGCCCCACCGGGACAGGTTTGTACGAGCAGTACTTC. Residues: CASSPTGTGLYEQYF.

The V gene is TRBV19, the J gene TRBJ1-5, with 9 bases identical to TRBD1. Germline assignment: CDR1 LNHDA and CDR2 SQIVND (reference sequence). Trimming took 5 bases from V and 2 from J; bases not matched to a gene: 19. The CDR3 sequence is 20 residues long. Written as DNA, the CDR3 is TGTGCCAGTAGTCTGGGCGTCCCGGGACAGGGCCCGTGGGGCAATCAGCCCCAGCATTTT. Translated, it gives CASSLGVPGQGPWGNQPQHF. Using reference TRBV19 and TRBJ1-5 for the parts outside the CDR3, the full variable domain is DGGITQSPKYLFRKEGQNVTLSCEQNLNHDAMYWYRQDPGQGLRLIYYSQIVNDFQKGDIAEGYSVSREKKESFPLTVTSAQKNPTAFYLCASSLGVPGQGPWGNQPQHFGDGTRLSIL.

In the case of this clone: The same CDR3 also results from other DNA sequences found in this sample. This chain joins TRBV18 and TRBJ1-3, with D unclear. Per germline, CDR1 KGHSH and CDR2 LQKENI. The CDR3 is made up of 14 amino acids. V was clipped by 2 bases and J by 0 bases, with 5 bases between them. The CDR3 DNA reads as TGTGCCAGCTCACCAGGCACCTCTGGAAACACCATATATTTT. This gives the protein CASSPGTSGNTIYF.